These T cell receptor beta chains were read from a single sample in a study of post-analysis software for immune sequencing data. TCRdb reanalysed the PCR reads using MiXCR and keeps one entry per CDR3 protein. The repertoire consists of about 540,000 distinct CDR3 sequences, with under 40% occurring once and the leading ten covering 4.5% to 7.5%. The sequenced sample consisted of blood. The source is a girl aged 2-17 years with multiple sclerosis. CDR3s include the opening cysteine and the closing phenylalanine or tryptophan. The D gene is left open where the match is weak. Expanded clones are given a class, and other clones once, few, many or no size at all.

j_call clone_size d_call v_call cdr3_aa cdr3_nt
TRBJ2-4 - - TRBV11-2 CASSLAVGKNIQYF TGTGCCAGCAGCTTAGCCGTGGGCAAAAACATTCAGTACTTC
TRBJ2-3 - - TRBV11-2 CASNQPWGTDTQYF TGTGCCAGCAATCAGCCATGGGGCACAGATACGCAGTATTTT
TRBJ2-7 few TRBD2 TRBV12-3/TRBV12-4 CASSRTVPGLAGMDEQYF TGTGCCAGCAGCCGGACCGTTCCGGGACTAGCGGGGATGGACGAGCAGTACTTC
TRBJ1-2 - - TRBV20-1 CSDIRGEYGYTF TGCAGTGACATACGAGGGGAGTATGGCTACACCTTC
TRBJ2-3 - TRBD2 TRBV20-1 CSAPAGGPGDTQYF TGCAGTGCCCCAGCGGGGGGTCCCGGAGATACGCAGTATTTT
TRBJ2-5 - - TRBV29-1 CSAGGGGLDGTQYF TGCAGCGCCGGGGGCGGTGGTCTTGACGGGACCCAGTACTTC
TRBJ2-4 few - TRBV10-3 CATYPLVTKNIQYF TGTGCCACGTACCCCTTAGTAACCAAAAACATTCAGTACTTC
TRBJ1-1 many - TRBV20-1 CSARGQHEAFF TGCAGTGCTAGGGGCCAGCATGAAGCTTTCTTT
TRBJ1-5 - TRBD1 TRBV11-1 CASSLFFGATGADLQNQPQHF TGTGCCAGCAGCTTGTTTTTTGGTGCGACAGGGGCAGACCTTCAGAATCAGCCCCAGCATTTT
TRBJ2-4 - TRBD2 TRBV11-2 CASSLDLGLANIQYF TGTGCCAGCAGCTTAGATCTCGGACTAGCTAACATTCAGTACTTC
TRBJ1-2 - - TRBV3-1 CASRNLGQVADGYTF TGTGCCAGCAGGAACCTGGGGCAGGTAGCGGATGGCTACACCTTC
TRBJ2-1 - - TRBV5-4 CASSLAARGGYNEQFF TGTGCCAGCAGCTTGGCGGCTAGAGGGGGCTACAATGAGCAGTTCTTC
TRBJ2-1 few TRBD1 TRBV4-1 CASSPRDRVGNEQFF TGCGCCAGCAGCCCCCGGGACAGGGTGGGAAATGAGCAGTTCTTC
TRBJ2-5 few - TRBV12-3/TRBV12-4 CASSTGLVQETQYF TGTGCCAGCAGTACAGGGTTGGTTCAAGAGACCCAGTACTTC
TRBJ1-2 few - TRBV20-1 CVAPDRTGEGYTF TGCGTGGCCCCGGACCGCACCGGGGAGGGCTACACCTTC
TRBJ1-2 - TRBD1 TRBV20-1 CSASAGGSYGYTF TGCAGTGCTAGCGCAGGGGGCAGCTATGGCTACACCTTC
TRBJ2-7 few - TRBV6-1 CASSVLSSYEQYF TGTGCCAGCAGTGTGCTGAGCTCCTACGAGCAGTACTTC
TRBJ2-7 many TRBD1 TRBV20-1 CSARVGDSEQYF TGCAGTGCTAGAGTCGGGGACAGCGAGCAGTACTTC
TRBJ1-4 - - TRBV12-3/TRBV12-4 CASANEKLFF TGTGCCAGCGCCAATGAAAAACTGTTTTTT
TRBJ2-2 - - TRBV4-2 CASSQRTPLGGELFF TGTGCCAGCAGCCAACGGACCCCGTTAGGCGGGGAGCTGTTTTTT
TRBJ1-1 - TRBD1 TRBV29-1 CSVATSGTGIDTLESNTEAFF TGCAGCGTCGCAACGTCCGGGACAGGGATCGACACATTAGAGTCGAACACTGAAGCTTTCTTT
TRBJ2-5 few - TRBV5-6 CASSLGVYQETQYF TGTGCCAGCAGCTTGGGGGTGTACCAAGAGACCCAGTACTTC
TRBJ1-2 - TRBD1 TRBV20-1 CSARIPGQGGYGYTF TGCAGTGCCAGGATTCCGGGACAGGGAGGATATGGCTACACCTTC
TRBJ2-5 - - TRBV5-1 CASSPGRRTQEAQYF TGCGCCAGCAGCCCGGGACGGCGAACACAAGAGGCCCAGTACTTC
TRBJ1-1 - - TRBV7-2 CASSFRDWAGEAFF TGTGCCAGCAGCTTCCGGGACTGGGCCGGGGAAGCTTTCTTT
TRBJ2-2 - - TRBV7-2 CASSLITAGGELFF TGTGCCAGCAGCTTAATTACCGCTGGCGGGGAGCTGTTTTTT
TRBJ2-1 few - TRBV15 CATSRDPRGGRNEQFF TGTGCCACCAGCAGAGATCCCAGGGGGGGGCGCAATGAGCAGTTCTTC
TRBJ2-3 many TRBD2 TRBV20-1 CSAEAGTSVTDTQYF TGCAGTGCTGAGGCCGGGACTAGCGTCACAGATACGCAGTATTTT